The present TCR beta chain was sequenced within a study of T cell responses to AZD1222 COVID-19 vaccine. General study points: Donor demographics were predominantly white British with a female majority; clonal diversity may be underestimated. As reported, nearly half of all spike-specific TCRs target variant regions that are unmutated. With two AZD1222 doses given, Spike-specific TCR breadth and depth both rose.

With regard to this clone: Its matching antigen is unknown.

Germline V gives CDR1 SSHAT, CDR2 FNYEAQ (reference sequence). The CDR3 extends over 13 amino acids. The method was immunoSEQ multiplex PCR; TCRdb's version includes in-frame clones alone and lacks a portion of them. Of 85,000 to 110,000 clones in the sample, 88% were seen once. The sample consisted of peripheral blood, taken on day 0 of AZD1222 vaccination. This clonotype was obtained from an adult in good health. The chain has TRBV7-7 and TRBJ2-2, with 10 bases matching TRBD1. In nucleotides, the CDR3 is TGTGCTACCGGGACAGGGGTCACCGGGGAGCTGTTTTTT. Its protein is CATGTGVTGELFF.